Presented here are 19 T cell receptor beta chains from one specimen sequenced in a study of cytomegalovirus exposure and HLA in healthy donors. 60 Vbeta and 13 Jbeta primers were used in PCR. Profiled with immunoSEQ multiplex PCR; TCRdb holds only in-frame clones, not every one. The repertoire has 100,000 to 150,000 clones, approximately 82% of them found once; the top ten carry 1.4% to 1.5%. The sample was PBMCs. These receptors were taken from a female donor in good health and CMV-seronegative.

This chain joins TRBV5-1 and TRBJ2-1, with 10 nucleotides matching TRBD2. This CDR3 is 14 amino acids long. Germline values: CDR1 SGHRS, CDR2 YFSETQ. With V trimmed by 4 bases and J by 8 bases, 6 bases remained unmatched. The CDR3 reads CASSPGLATDEQFF. DNA of the CDR3: TGCGCCAGCAGCCCGGGACTAGCGACGGATGAGCAGTTCTTC.

The chain has TRBV4-3 and TRBJ1-4, with TRBD1 matching over 8 bases. After removal of 3 bases from V and 5 bases from J, the junction contained 5 bases not matched to a gene. Looked up from germline, CDR1 is LGHNA and CDR2 is YSLEER. CDR3 size: 15 residues. This CDR3 reads CASSQVTGANEKLFF. In nucleotides, the CDR3 is TGCGCCAGCAGCCAGGTGACAGGGGCCAATGAAAAACTGTTTTTT.

This chain connects TRBV11-3 to TRBJ2-5; possible D gene TRBD2, 6 bases. Germline V gene lookup returns CDR1 SGHNT and CDR2 YENEEA. The V end lost 1 base, the J end lost 9 bases, and 15 bases lay between the germline ends. This CDR3 comprises 14 residues. The CDR3, as DNA: TGTGCCAGCAGCTTAGGGCGGGAACCCCGGCCCCAGTACTTC. This sequence encodes CASSLGREPRPQYF.

V and J are TRBV7-9 and TRBJ1-4, with 9 bases lining up with TRBD1. V was pared by 1 base and J by 5 bases, with 2 bases of the junction left unmatched. The CDR3 has 15 amino acids. Per germline, CDR1 SEHNR and CDR2 FQNEAQ (reference sequence). CDR3 nucleotide sequence: TGTGCCAGCAGCTTAGGCGGGACAGGGAATGAAAAACTGTTTTTT. Protein product: CASSLGGTGNEKLFF.

The V gene is TRBV10-3, the J gene TRBJ1-1; the match to TRBD1 covers 7 bases. The V gene's germline CDR1 is ENHRY and CDR2 SYGVKD. The CDR3 is 16 residues long. V was clipped by 2 bases and J by 1 base; unmatched bases: 7. CDR3 DNA sequence: TGTGCCATCAGTGAGAGGGACAGAGCATCGAACACTGAAGCTTTCTTT. Translating it yields CAISERDRASNTEAFF.

This chain uses TRBV11-2 with TRBJ2-1, with D possibly being TRBD1 (5 bases). The length of the CDR3 is 17 residues. The V and J ends lost 5 bases and 0 bases respectively, with 17 bases between them. Germline CDR1 SGHAT, CDR2 FQNNGV. The CDR3 sequence is CASSQGRGKSSYNEQFF. Written as DNA, the CDR3 is TGTGCCAGCAGCCAGGGTAGGGGAAAGAGCTCCTACAATGAGCAGTTCTTC.

The chain links TRBV7-8 to TRBJ2-3; TRBD2 agrees at 16 bases. Looked up from germline, CDR1 is SGHVS and CDR2 is FQNEAQ. Trimming took 3 bases from V and 2 from J; bases not matched to a gene: 5. CDR3 length: 18 residues. CDR3 in DNA: TGTGCCAGCAGCTTGGGACTAGCGGGAGGGGCCCTCACAGATACGCAGTATTTT. It yields the protein CASSLGLAGGALTDTQYF.

The chain employs TRBV9 and TRBJ1-1; D gene ambiguous. This CDR3 region has 12 residues. Germline V lookup: CDR1 SGDLS, CDR2 YYNGEE. Trimming left V 3 bases short and J 6 bases short, with 9 bases between. The CDR3 loop reads CASSAGEAEAFF. For the CDR3, the DNA is TGTGCCAGCAGCGCCGGGGAGGCTGAAGCTTTCTTT.

There are a few counts of this clone. V is TRBV5-4 and J is TRBJ2-5, with D tentatively TRBD1 (5 bases). From germline, CDR1 is SGHNT and CDR2 YYREEE (reference sequence). V lost 4 bases, J lost 4 bases, and 11 bases lay in between. The CDR3 consists of 13 residues. CDR3: CASSLGQGETQYF. CDR3 nucleotides: TGTGCCAGCAGCCTGGGGCAGGGAGAGACCCAGTACTTC.

V usage is TRBV5-1 and J usage is TRBJ2-2; 12 bases agree with TRBD2. There are 19 residues in the CDR3. Germline lookup yields CDR1 SGHRS and CDR2 YFSETQ. V lost 4 bases to trimming and J lost 5 bases; unmatched junction nucleotides: 15. The CDR3 DNA reads as TGCGCCAGCAGCCCCCGGACTAGCGGGGCCAGGGTGTGGACCGGGGAGCTGTTTTTT. It is translated as CASSPRTSGARVWTGELFF. Full variable domain (missing parts from reference TRBV5-1 and TRBJ2-2): KAGVTQTPRYLIKTRGQQVTLSCSPISGHRSVSWYQQTPGQGLQFLFEYFSETQRNKGNFPGRFSGRQFSNSRSEMNVSTLELGDSALYLCASSPRTSGARVWTGELFFGEGSRLTVL.

The V and J genes are TRBV4-2 and TRBJ2-5, with D tentatively TRBD1 (8 bases). The CDR3 spans 17 residues. The V end lost 0 bases, the J end lost 4 bases, and 18 bases lay between the germline ends. The V gene's germline CDR1 is LGHNA and CDR2 YNFKEQ. CDR3 sequence (DNA): TGTGCCAGCAGCCAAGATCCGTTACAGGGGGAGGGAGAGACCCAGTACTTC. Its translation is CASSQDPLQGEGETQYF.

As concerns this clone: Distinct nucleotide sequences in the sample also encode this CDR3. The V and J genes are TRBV14 and TRBJ2-7, with D perhaps TRBD2 (6 bases). The germline V gene encodes CDR1 SGHDN and CDR2 FVKESK. The germline V and J ends were trimmed by 3 bases and 4 bases, with 19 bases remaining between them. This CDR3 is built from 16 residues. The CDR3 is CASSQDYDRRKYEQYF. The CDR3 DNA follows: TGTGCCAGCAGCCAGGACTATGATCGGAGGAAGTACGAGCAGTACTTC.

This sequence joins TRBV6-5 and TRBJ2-7, with D uncertain. CDR3 length: 12 amino acids. Germline assignment: CDR1 MNHEY and CDR2 SVGAGI. Between the trimmed V and J ends, which lost 5 bases and 9 bases, there was a span of 14 bases. The CDR3 reads CASSLDRYRQYF. The CDR3 nucleotides are TGTGCCAGCAGTCTTGACCGTTACAGGCAGTACTTC.

CDR3 loop: CASSTGTANQPQHF. The CDR3, as DNA: TGTGCCAGCAGTACCGGGACAGCCAATCAGCCCCAGCATTTT. The chain recombines TRBV27 with TRBJ1-5, with 7 bases aligning to TRBD1. The CDR3 totals 14 residues. The germline V gene encodes CDR1 MNHEY and CDR2 SMNVEV (reference sequence). V was pared by 5 bases and J by 3 bases, with 4 bases of the junction left unmatched.

The CDR3 reads CASSRAGGTETQYF. CDR3 in DNA: TGCGCCAGCAGCCGAGCGGGAGGGACGGAGACCCAGTACTTC. The J gene is TRBJ2-5, the V gene TRBV5-1; 10 nucleotides line up with TRBD2. J was trimmed by 5 bases and V by 4 bases; bases with no gene match: 5. Germline loops: CDR1 SGHRS, CDR2 YFSETQ. The length of the CDR3 is 14 residues.

The CDR3 coding sequence is TGCGCCAGCAGCCGGACAGGGTTGGATGAAAAACTGTTTTTT. Encoded protein: CASSRTGLDEKLFF. The J gene is TRBJ1-4, the V gene TRBV5-1; TRBD1 matches 8 bases. V trimming: 4 bases; J trimming: 6 bases; junction bases outside the gene matches: 5. CDR3 length: 14 amino acids. Germline V gene sequence: CDR1 SGHRS, CDR2 YFSETQ.

This clone was counted only a few times. The V gene is TRBV29-1, the J gene TRBJ1-1, with D tentatively TRBD1 (6 bases). V was cut by 0 bases and J by 3 bases, with 17 bases left in between. The length of the CDR3 is 16 residues. Per the germline V gene, CDR1 is SQVTM and CDR2 is ANQGSEA. The CDR3 loop is CSVEDAIQGRDTEAFF. The CDR3 DNA sequence: TGCAGCGTTGAAGATGCCATACAGGGTCGGGACACTGAAGCTTTCTTT.

The chain recombines TRBV27 with TRBJ2-1, with TRBD2 matching 7 bases. This CDR3 has 16 residues. Germline trimming cut 8 bases from V and 6 bases from J; bases unmatched to any gene: 16. Germline loops: CDR1 MNHEY, CDR2 SMNVEV (reference sequence). The CDR3 DNA sequence: TGTGCCAGCTGTGCTCTGGGCGGGAGATACGGCAATGAGCAGTTCTTC. This codes for CASCALGGRYGNEQFF.

Many counts were recorded for this clone. V gene TRBV4-1 combines with J gene TRBJ2-3; TRBD2 matches at 8 bases. Germline V CDR1 and CDR2: MGHRA, YSYEKL. V lost 3 bases to trimming and J lost 0 bases; unmatched junction nucleotides: 17. The CDR3 is 20 amino acids. The CDR3 loop reads CASSHPGLGGALSSTDTQYF. For the CDR3, the DNA is TGCGCCAGCAGCCATCCGGGACTAGGGGGAGCCTTATCTAGCACAGATACGCAGTATTTT.